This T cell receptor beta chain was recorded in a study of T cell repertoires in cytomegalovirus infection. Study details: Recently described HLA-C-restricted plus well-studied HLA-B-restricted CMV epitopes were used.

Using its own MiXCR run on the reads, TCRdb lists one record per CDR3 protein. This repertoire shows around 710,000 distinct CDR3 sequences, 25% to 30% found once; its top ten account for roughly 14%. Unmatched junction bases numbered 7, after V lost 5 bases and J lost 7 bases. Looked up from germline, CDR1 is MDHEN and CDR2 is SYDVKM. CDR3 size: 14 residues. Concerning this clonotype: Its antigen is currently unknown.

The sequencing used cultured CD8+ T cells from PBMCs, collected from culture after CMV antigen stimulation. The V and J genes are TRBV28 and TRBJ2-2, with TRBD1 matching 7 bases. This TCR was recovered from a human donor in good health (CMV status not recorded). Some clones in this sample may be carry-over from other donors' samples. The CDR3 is CASSGTGAGGELFF. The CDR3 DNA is TGTGCCAGCAGTGGAACAGGGGCAGGCGGGGAGCTGTTTTTT.